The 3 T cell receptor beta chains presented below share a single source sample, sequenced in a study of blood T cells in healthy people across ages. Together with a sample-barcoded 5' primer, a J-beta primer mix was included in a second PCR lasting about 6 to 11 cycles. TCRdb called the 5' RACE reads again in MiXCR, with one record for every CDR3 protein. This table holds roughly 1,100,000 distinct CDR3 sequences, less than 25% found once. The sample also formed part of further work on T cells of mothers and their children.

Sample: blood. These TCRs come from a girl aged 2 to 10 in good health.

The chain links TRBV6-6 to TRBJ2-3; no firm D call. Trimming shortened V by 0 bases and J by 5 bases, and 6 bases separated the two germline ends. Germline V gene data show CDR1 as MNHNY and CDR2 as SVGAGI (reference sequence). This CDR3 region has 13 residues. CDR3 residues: CASSYSSGDTQYF. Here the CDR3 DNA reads TGTGCCAGCAGTTACTCGTCTGGAGATACGCAGTATTTT.

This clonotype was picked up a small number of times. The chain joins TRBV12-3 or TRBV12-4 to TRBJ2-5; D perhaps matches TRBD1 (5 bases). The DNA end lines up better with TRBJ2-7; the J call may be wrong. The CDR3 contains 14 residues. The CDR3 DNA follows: TGTGCCAGCAGTTTAGTGGGGCACGACTACGAGCAGTACTTC. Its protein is CASSLVGHDYEQYF.

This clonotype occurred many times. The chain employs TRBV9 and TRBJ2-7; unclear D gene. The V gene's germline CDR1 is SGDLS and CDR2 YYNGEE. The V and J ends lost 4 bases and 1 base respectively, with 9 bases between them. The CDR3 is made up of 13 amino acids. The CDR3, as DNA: TGTGCCAGCAGCCCGGACGTTTCCTACGAGCAGTACTTC. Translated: CASSPDVSYEQYF.